The next 29 T cell receptor beta chains were all read from a single sample in a study of blood T cells in healthy people across ages. The use of a sample-barcoded 5' primer and a J-beta primer mix characterized a second PCR of about 7 to 12 cycles. From the 5' RACE reads, TCRdb called clonotypes with MiXCR, one entry per CDR3 protein. The sample lists 450,000 to 700,000 distinct CDR3 sequences, about 26% occurring once. Sequenced sample: blood. The receptors originated from a woman between 65 and 79 years old in good health.

The chain employs TRBV12-3 or TRBV12-4 and TRBJ2-2; D gene ambiguous. CDR3 length: 15 residues. The V end lost 3 bases, the J end lost 8 bases, and 16 bases lay between the germline ends. CDR3 nucleotides: TGTGCCAGCAGTTTGCCCGCCCAGCGCGTAGGGGAGCTGTTTTTT. Its translation: CASSLPAQRVGELFF.

The chain recombines TRBV7-2 with TRBJ2-7, with a tentative D call TRBD2 (6 bases). V was trimmed by 3 bases and J by 6 bases, leaving 18 bases between them. Germline assignment: CDR1 SGHTA and CDR2 FQGNSA. The CDR3 extends over 15 amino acids. The CDR3 DNA reads as TGTGCCAGCAGCTTCGGAGGGTCCAGGGAAGGCGAGCAGTACTTC. Protein product: CASSFGGSREGEQYF.

This clonotype was found once. One end of the junction is discordant with germline, which a read error may explain. The genes are TRBV12-3 or TRBV12-4 and TRBJ1-5, with 8 bases matching TRBD1. The CDR3 runs 15 residues. The DNA for the CDR3 is TGTGCCAGCAGCTGGACAGGGCTTAGCAAACAGCCCCAGCATTTT. Its protein product is CASSWTGLSKQPQHF.

Worth noting for this clonotype: The junction and the germline gene differ at one end; a read error may be behind it. The V call is TRBV18, the J call TRBJ2-3, with 10 bases aligning to TRBD2. This CDR3 is built from 16 residues. Germline V gene lookup returns CDR1 KGHSH and CDR2 LQKENI. The CDR3 region has the DNA TGTGCCAGCTCACCGCAGCGGGGGGGCCTTAAAGATATGCAGTATTTT. The encoded protein is CASSPQRGGLKDMQYF.

This clonotype showed up many times. The gene calls are TRBV3-1 and TRBJ1-3; D unresolved. The germline V gene encodes CDR1 LGHDT and CDR2 YNNKEL (reference sequence). V lost 1 base and J 7 bases, leaving 11 bases between the germline ends. CDR3 length: 14 amino acids. CDR3 DNA: TGTGCCAGCAGCCAAGGCACGGTTGATAACACCATATATTTT. Translated, it gives CASSQGTVDNTIYF.

This clonotype turned up a few times. The chain links TRBV4-3 to TRBJ1-5; no firm D call. Germline assignment: CDR1 LGHNA and CDR2 YSLEER. CDR3 length: 13 residues. V shed 1 base and J shed 5 bases, with 6 bases lying between them. The CDR3 sequence is CASSQGGDQPQHF. The CDR3 DNA follows: TGCGCCAGCAGCCAAGGGGGAGATCAGCCCCAGCATTTT.

This clonotype was counted many times. V is TRBV29-1 and J is TRBJ2-4, with a weak D call TRBD2 (5 bases). Germline CDR1 reads SQVTM; CDR2 reads ANQGSEA. V shed 4 bases and J shed 8 bases, with 9 bases lying between them. This CDR3 has 11 residues. This CDR3 is CSVAAGDIQYF. CDR3 coding DNA: TGCAGCGTTGCTGCCGGGGACATTCAGTACTTC.

The chain carries TRBV20-1 and TRBJ1-4, with 7 bases fitting TRBD1. CDR1 is DFQATT and CDR2 is SNEGSKA in the germline V gene (reference sequence). V gave up 2 bases and J gave up 2 bases; unmatched junction bases: 2. The CDR3 runs to 14 residues. CDR3 DNA sequence: TGCAGTGCTAGACTACAGGGGACTAATGAAAAACTGTTTTTT. It codes for CSARLQGTNEKLFF.

The chain uses TRBV20-1 and TRBJ2-7; 12 bases align to TRBD2. CDR1 and CDR2 from the germline V gene are DFQATT and SNEGSKA (reference sequence). The CDR3 runs to 14 residues. The V and J ends lost 3 bases and 12 bases, in that order; junction bases with no gene match: 12. CDR3 in amino acids: CSARVPSGGAARYF. The CDR3 DNA is TGCAGTGCTAGGGTGCCTAGCGGGGGGGCCGCGCGGTACTTC.

This clonotype has only a few counts. The J gene is TRBJ2-1, the V gene TRBV20-1; D unclear. Looked up from germline, CDR1 is DFQATT and CDR2 is SNEGSKA (reference sequence). CDR3 size: 12 residues. Trimming removed 4 bases at V and 10 bases at J, with 14 bases between. Here the CDR3 reads CSAKVRVIEQFF. The DNA of the CDR3 is TGCAGTGCTAAGGTGAGAGTAATCGAGCAGTTCTTC.

V is TRBV20-1 and J is TRBJ2-1; 8 nucleotides agree with TRBD2. Germline V gene data show CDR1 as DFQATT and CDR2 as SNEGSKA (reference sequence). The junction had 5 bases not matched to a gene; V was cut back by 3 bases and J by 7 bases. The CDR3 covers 13 residues. The CDR3 here is CSARFGRGNEQFF. CDR3 sequence (DNA): TGCAGTGCTAGGTTCGGGAGGGGGAATGAGCAGTTCTTC.

The chain recombines TRBV7-9 with TRBJ2-1, with D possibly matching TRBD2 (6 bases). Germline CDR1 SEHNR, CDR2 FQNEAQ (reference sequence). V was pared by 3 bases and J by 5 bases, with 11 bases between. The CDR3 totals 14 residues. The CDR3 sequence: CASSFEGRHNEQFF. CDR3 in DNA: TGTGCCAGCAGCTTTGAGGGGAGGCACAATGAGCAGTTCTTC.

This clonotype was observed many times. The rearrangement joins TRBV5-5 to TRBJ2-1, with D maybe TRBD1 (5 bases). Germline CDR1 reads SGHKS; CDR2 reads YYEKEE (reference sequence). V lost 5 bases, J lost 6 bases, and 9 bases lay in between. The CDR3 contains 12 residues. CDR3 DNA: TGTGCCAGCAGGCCCCAGGGCAATGAGCAGTTCTTC. Encoded protein: CASRPQGNEQFF.

The rearrangement uses TRBV7-9 and TRBJ2-1; 7 bases map to TRBD2. The J call may be faulty, since TRBJ2-7 better matches the DNA end. The CDR3 loop spans 12 amino acids. CDR1 is SEHNR, CDR2 FQNEAQ, per germline (reference sequence). Written as DNA, the CDR3 is TGTGCCAGCAGCTTGAGCGGGACCGAGCAGTACTTC. The encoded protein is CASSLSGTEQYF.

This clonotype appeared once. The chain joins TRBV5-1 to TRBJ2-1; 11 bases fit TRBD2. V trimming: 0 bases; J trimming: 8 bases; junction bases outside the gene matches: 4. Germline loops: CDR1 SGHRS, CDR2 YFSETQ. This CDR3 has 15 amino acids. CDR3 in DNA: TGCGCCAGCAGCTTGGCCTCGGGACTAGCGGATGAGCAGTTCTTC. Encoded protein: CASSLASGLADEQFF.

The chain joins TRBV20-1 to TRBJ1-2; 9 nucleotides match TRBD1. V lost 5 bases to trimming and J lost 4 bases; unmatched junction nucleotides: 8. CDR1 and CDR2 from the germline V gene are DFQATT and SNEGSKA (reference sequence). The CDR3 runs to 14 residues. CDR3 in DNA: TGCAGTGCTTTTAGACAGGGGGTGTTCTATGGCTACACCTTC. As protein: CSAFRQGVFYGYTF.

The chain uses TRBV29-1 and TRBJ2-2, with unresolved D. CDR3 length: 14 residues. The V end was cut by 1 base, the J end by 5 bases, with 11 bases between. Germline V gene sequence: CDR1 SQVTM, CDR2 ANQGSEA. The CDR3 region is CSVEGFGVTGELFF. The CDR3 DNA reads as TGCAGCGTTGAAGGGTTCGGCGTTACCGGGGAGCTGTTTTTT.

This clonotype was counted at least ten times. The V gene is TRBV9, the J gene TRBJ2-5; D may correspond to TRBD1 or TRBD2 (6 bases each). This CDR3 region has 15 residues. CDR1 is SGDLS, CDR2 YYNGEE, per germline. V was trimmed by 4 bases and J by 6 bases, leaving 19 bases between them. In nucleotides, the CDR3 is TGTGCCAGCAGCCCCCCGGCCGGGGGCGGCCAGACCCAGTACTTC. Its protein product is CASSPPAGGGQTQYF.

This clonotype was detected only a few times. The gene calls are TRBV29-1 and TRBJ2-6; tentative D call: TRBD2 (6 bases). V dropped 4 bases and J dropped 2 bases, with 9 bases sitting between them. The CDR3 runs 14 residues. Germline CDR1 reads SQVTM; CDR2 reads ANQGSEA. The CDR3 is CSVGGGTGANVLTF. The CDR3 nucleotides read TGCAGCGTTGGTGGGGGGACTGGGGCCAACGTCCTGACTTTC.

The chain uses TRBV6-1 and TRBJ2-6, with 7 positions matching TRBD1. Trimming at V came to 7 bases and at J to 0 bases, leaving 12 bases not matched to a gene. This CDR3 spans 18 amino acids. Per the germline V gene, CDR1 is MNHNS and CDR2 is SASEGT. CDR3 nucleotides: TGTGCCAGCACAGTAATCAGGGGGATCTACTCTGGGGCCAACGTCCTGACTTTC. This gives the protein CASTVIRGIYSGANVLTF.

J is TRBJ2-1 and V is TRBV20-1, with 10 bases identical to TRBD2. The J segment lost 3 bases and the V segment lost 5 bases, leaving 4 bases of the junction unmatched. Germline values: CDR1 DFQATT, CDR2 SNEGSKA (reference sequence). The CDR3 has 14 amino acids. The DNA of the CDR3 is TGCAGTGCTGAGCTAGCGGGAGTCTACAATGAGCAGTTCTTC. This translates into CSAELAGVYNEQFF.

This clonotype has only a few counts. The chain links TRBV7-2 to TRBJ2-1, with 13 bases fitting TRBD2. V lost 5 bases and J lost 6; bases outside the gene matches: 4. Germline V gene sequence: CDR1 SGHTA, CDR2 FQGNSA. The CDR3 is 15 amino acids. The CDR3 loop reads CASSMGLAGPNEQFF. As DNA, the CDR3 is TGTGCCAGCAGCATGGGACTAGCGGGGCCCAATGAGCAGTTCTTC.

This rearrangement joins TRBV10-2 to TRBJ2-1; no definite D call. CDR3 length equals 12 residues. The V gene lost 0 bases and the J gene lost 8 bases, with 5 bases spanning the gap. Germline CDR1 and CDR2: WSHSY and SAAADI. The CDR3 DNA reads TGCGCCAGCAGTGAGTCTGGCTATGAGCAGTTCTTC. Translated: CASSESGYEQFF.

The V call is TRBV5-5, the J call TRBJ1-5; perhaps TRBD1 as D (5 bases). Germline V gene sequence: CDR1 SGHKS, CDR2 YYEKEE (reference sequence). This CDR3 is built from 13 residues. Trimming shortened V by 1 base and J by 6 bases, and 8 bases separated the two germline ends. This CDR3 is CASSLSGAQPQHF. CDR3 in DNA: TGTGCCAGCAGCTTGAGTGGGGCTCAGCCCCAGCATTTT.

This sequence joins TRBV7-2 and TRBJ2-4; tentative D call: TRBD1 (5 bases). V shed 5 bases and J shed 0 bases, with 20 bases lying between them. This CDR3 has 18 amino acids. CDR1 is SGHTA, CDR2 FQGNSA, per germline. CDR3 region: CASSPQRWSGQAKNIQYF. The CDR3 nucleotides read TGTGCCAGCAGCCCACAGAGGTGGTCAGGACAAGCCAAAAACATTCAGTACTTC. Together with reference TRBV7-2 and TRBJ2-4, the CDR3 gives the full variable domain: GAGVSQSPSNKVTEKGKDVELRCDPISGHTALYWYRQSLGQGLEFLIYFQGNSAPDKSGLPSDRFSAERTGGSVSTLTIQRTQQEDSAVYLCASSPQRWSGQAKNIQYFGAGTRLSVL.

This clonotype was counted only a few times. The V and J genes are TRBV7-2 and TRBJ2-1; 7 bases align to TRBD2. Unmatched junction bases numbered 14, after V lost 4 bases and J lost 8 bases. From germline, CDR1 is SGHTA and CDR2 FQGNSA. This CDR3 region has 16 residues. The CDR3: CASSSGTIQSKHEQFF. CDR3 coding DNA: TGTGCCAGCAGCTCTGGGACTATTCAAAGTAAACATGAGCAGTTCTTC.

V is TRBV7-2 and J is TRBJ2-4; weak D call: TRBD2 (5 bases). Germline CDR1 is SGHTA and CDR2 is FQGNSA. Deletions cut 1 base from V and 12 bases from J, with 10 bases between. The CDR3 length is 12 residues. The CDR3 loop is CASSLERASQYF. The CDR3 DNA reads TGTGCCAGCAGCTTAGAGAGGGCAAGTCAGTACTTC.

V and J are TRBV12-3 or TRBV12-4 and TRBJ2-7, with 9 bases aligning to TRBD2. This CDR3 region has 14 residues. Germline trimming cut 8 bases from V and 2 bases from J; bases unmatched to any gene: 7. The CDR3 spells CASSVGGGAYEQYF. CDR3 nucleotides: TGTGCCAGCTCCGTGGGCGGGGGGGCCTACGAGCAGTACTTC.

On this clonotype itself: The conserved phenylalanine or tryptophan is not found at the CDR3 terminus, so this likely reflects a read error. This chain uses TRBV9 with TRBJ1-1; D not resolved. Trimming took 2 bases from V and 1 from J, leaving 6 bases between them. This CDR3 comprises 13 residues. From germline, CDR1 is SGDLS and CDR2 YYNGEE. CDR3 nucleotide sequence: TGTGCCAGCAGCGTCGGGCCGAACACTGAAGCTTTCTCT. The encoded protein is CASSVGPNTEAFS.